The rows below give T cell receptor beta chains drawn from one sample of a study of Graves' ophthalmopathy and Graves' hyperthyroidism. TCRdb reanalysed the multiplex PCR reads using MiXCR and keeps one entry per CDR3 protein. This sample yields approximately 700,000 distinct CDR3 sequences, of which more than 40% are seen a single time; under 3.5% belongs to the top ten. Sequencing used peripheral blood. Receptors originate from an adult man with Graves' ophthalmopathy. Each CDR3 is given with its conserved first and last residue. Each record gives: D gene, V gene, J gene, clone size, CDR3 DNA, CDR3 protein. A D gene is named only where the DNA matches it firmly. Part of the rows lack a size; the others show once, few, many or a class for expanded clones.

D: TRBD1
V: TRBV29-1
J: TRBJ2-5
size: many
DNA: TGCAGCGTCCGGGACAGGGGACAAGAGACCCAGTACTTC
CDR3: CSVRDRGQETQYF

D: TRBD1
V: TRBV14
J: TRBJ2-5
size: NA
DNA: TGTGCCAGCTCACGAGCAGGGGGCCACGGGGAGACCCAGTACTTC
CDR3: CASSRAGGHGETQYF

D: NA
V: TRBV27
J: TRBJ1-4
size: few
DNA: TGTGCCAGCGGCCATATAAGTGAAAAACTGTTTTTT
CDR3: CASGHISEKLFF

D: NA
V: TRBV19
J: TRBJ1-1
size: many
DNA: TGTGCCAGTAAGGTCAGGGGGAACACTGAAGCTTTCTTT
CDR3: CASKVRGNTEAFF

D: NA
V: TRBV2
J: TRBJ1-5
size: few
DNA: TGTGCCAGCAGTGACAGGTCGGGCCCCAATCAGCCCCAGCATTTT
CDR3: CASSDRSGPNQPQHF

D: NA
V: TRBV6-1
J: TRBJ1-5
size: few
DNA: TGTGCCAGCAGGCTTTTGGGGCCCAATCAGCCCCAGCATTTT
CDR3: CASRLLGPNQPQHF

D: NA
V: TRBV19
J: TRBJ1-5
size: NA
DNA: TGTGCCAGTAGTACCCTCGGGGCCTTCTATAGCAATCAGCCCCAGCATTTT
CDR3: CASSTLGAFYSNQPQHF

D: TRBD1
V: TRBV29-1
J: TRBJ2-7
size: once
DNA: TGCAGCGCCCGACAGGGGCGAAACTACGAGCAGTACTTC
CDR3: CSARQGRNYEQYF

D: TRBD1
V: TRBV10-3
J: TRBJ1-2
size: NA
DNA: TGTGCCATCAGCGGACAGGGGCGGGGCTACACCTTC
CDR3: CAISGQGRGYTF

D: NA
V: TRBV7-9
J: TRBJ2-5
size: many
DNA: TGTGCCAGCAGCTTTCTGACGTACCAAGAGACCCAGTACTTC
CDR3: CASSFLTYQETQYF

D: NA
V: TRBV7-8
J: TRBJ1-6
size: NA
DNA: TGTGCCAGCAGCAAACGACAGGCCGGGGAGAATTCACCCCTCCACTTT
CDR3: CASSKRQAGENSPLHF

D: NA
V: TRBV25-1
J: TRBJ1-3
size: NA
DNA: TGTGCCAGCAGCCAAGATGATCCCAGGTCGGGCAGGGCGATTGGAAACACCATATATTTT
CDR3: CASSQDDPRSGRAIGNTIYF

D: TRBD1
V: TRBV29-1
J: TRBJ2-7
size: many
DNA: TGCAGCGCACGACAGGGGGGCTCCTACGAGCAGTACTTC
CDR3: CSARQGGSYEQYF

D: NA
V: TRBV10-3
J: TRBJ2-7
size: once
DNA: TGTGCCAGCTTAGAACAGGGAGGTGGCTACGAGCAGTACTTC
CDR3: CASLEQGGGYEQYF

D: TRBD2
V: TRBV7-8
J: TRBJ2-1
size: NA
DNA: TGTGCCAGCAGCTTGGCTGGGGGGGGACTAGCGGGAGTAGAGGAGCAGTTCTTC
CDR3: CASSLAGGGLAGVEEQFF

D: NA
V: TRBV2
J: TRBJ1-2
size: once
DNA: TGTGCCAGCAGTTACAGGGTACGTGGCTACACCTTC
CDR3: CASSYRVRGYTF

D: NA
V: TRBV12-3/TRBV12-4
J: TRBJ1-2
size: NA
DNA: TGTGCCAGCAGTTTATTTCTGGGAGGCTACACCTTC
CDR3: CASSLFLGGYTF

D: NA
V: TRBV4-1
J: TRBJ2-7
size: few
DNA: TGCGCCAGCAGCCAAGATTCGGGTTACGAGCAGTACTTC
CDR3: CASSQDSGYEQYF

D: NA
V: TRBV6-5
J: TRBJ1-6
size: many
DNA: TGTGCCAGCAGTGAAAATCAGGGGCGGAATTCACCCCTCCACTTT
CDR3: CASSENQGRNSPLHF

D: NA
V: TRBV4-2
J: TRBJ2-5
size: many
DNA: TGTGCCAGCAGCCAAGAAGACAGGCGACAAGAGACCCAGTACTTC
CDR3: CASSQEDRRQETQYF

D: TRBD1
V: TRBV29-1
J: TRBJ2-5
size: NA
DNA: TGCAGCGTGCTTACGGGACAGGAGACCCAGTACTTC
CDR3: CSVLTGQETQYF

D: NA
V: TRBV13
J: TRBJ1-2
size: NA
DNA: TGTGCCAACAAGGGGAGAGACTATGGCTACACCTTC
CDR3: CANKGRDYGYTF

D: NA
V: TRBV7-8
J: TRBJ2-5
size: many
DNA: TGTGCCAGCAGCTTAGTACTACCACCGGAAGAGACCCAGTACTTC
CDR3: CASSLVLPPEETQYF

D: TRBD1
V: TRBV29-1
J: TRBJ2-5
size: NA
DNA: TGCAGCGTCGGACAGGGAGAGACCCAGTACTTC
CDR3: CSVGQGETQYF

D: NA
V: TRBV9
J: TRBJ1-2
size: many
DNA: TGTGCCAGCAGCCCCCGCGGGGCTCTGCTCTATGGCTACACCTTC
CDR3: CASSPRGALLYGYTF

D: TRBD2
V: TRBV11-2
J: TRBJ2-2
size: NA
DNA: TGTGCCAGCAGGCTTTTGGCGGGAGGGCATAACGCCGGGGAGCTGTTTTTT
CDR3: CASRLLAGGHNAGELFF

D: NA
V: TRBV10-3
J: TRBJ2-2
size: few
DNA: TGTGCCATCAGGGGGGTGGCTAGCGGGGAGCTGTTTTTT
CDR3: CAIRGVASGELFF

D: NA
V: TRBV6-1
J: TRBJ2-5
size: many
DNA: TGTGCCAGCAGCCAGACACTAAACCAAGAGACCCAGTACTTC
CDR3: CASSQTLNQETQYF

D: NA
V: TRBV4-3
J: TRBJ2-5
size: many
DNA: TGCGCCAGCAGCCAAGGACAGGTTAAAGAGACCCAGTACTTC
CDR3: CASSQGQVKETQYF

D: TRBD1
V: TRBV25-1
J: TRBJ1-6
size: NA
DNA: TGTGCCAGCAGTGAATTGGGACAGGGGGCGTATAATTCACCCCTCCACTTT
CDR3: CASSELGQGAYNSPLHF

D: NA
V: TRBV19
J: TRBJ1-4
size: NA
DNA: TGTGCCAGTAGTGGGCAGCCTACAACTAATGAAAAACTGTTTTTT
CDR3: CASSGQPTTNEKLFF

D: TRBD2
V: TRBV7-9
J: TRBJ2-5
size: NA
DNA: TGTGCCAGCAGCTTATTTGGGGAGGGAATGGAGACCCAGTACTTC
CDR3: CASSLFGEGMETQYF

D: NA
V: TRBV6-1
J: TRBJ1-1
size: few
DNA: TGTGCCAGCAGTGAAGGGCGGTTGGCCACTGAAGCTTTCTTT
CDR3: CASSEGRLATEAFF

D: TRBD2
V: TRBV5-4
J: TRBJ2-7
size: few
DNA: TGTGCCAGCAGCAAGACTAGCGGGGGGAACGAGCAGTACTTC
CDR3: CASSKTSGGNEQYF

D: TRBD1
V: TRBV12-3/TRBV12-4
J: TRBJ2-7
size: NA
DNA: TGTGCCAGCAGTACCCGGGACAGGGGTTCCCCCGAGCAGTACTTC
CDR3: CASSTRDRGSPEQYF

D: TRBD1
V: TRBV7-9
J: TRBJ1-4
size: many
DNA: TGTGCCAGCAGCTTAGAGGGGACAGCTGAAAAACTGTTTTTT
CDR3: CASSLEGTAEKLFF

D: TRBD1
V: TRBV4-1
J: TRBJ2-7
size: few
DNA: TGCGCCAGCAGCCCTCCGGGGACAGACTACGAGCAGTACTTC
CDR3: CASSPPGTDYEQYF

D: TRBD1
V: TRBV9
J: TRBJ2-7
size: few
DNA: TGTGCCAGCAGCGGCGGACAGGGCCCTGGGAGTGAGCAGTACTTC
CDR3: CASSGGQGPGSEQYF

D: NA
V: TRBV7-2
J: TRBJ1-2
size: many
DNA: TGTGCCAGCAGCCCAAACAGGGTTAACTATGGCTACACCTTC
CDR3: CASSPNRVNYGYTF

D: NA
V: TRBV10-3
J: TRBJ2-6
size: NA
DNA: TGTGCCATCATCCCGGACAGCTCTGGGGCCAACGTCCTGACTTTC
CDR3: CAIIPDSSGANVLTF

D: TRBD2
V: TRBV7-8
J: TRBJ2-7
size: many
DNA: TGTGCCAGCAGCCTACGACTAGCGGGGGTCTACGAGCAGTACTTC
CDR3: CASSLRLAGVYEQYF

D: NA
V: TRBV10-3
J: TRBJ1-2
size: NA
DNA: TGTGCCATCAGGGCGGGGGGGAACTATGGCTACACCTTC
CDR3: CAIRAGGNYGYTF

D: TRBD1
V: TRBV6-6
J: TRBJ1-4
size: NA
DNA: TGTGCCAGCGCCGAAGTCTACGAGACAGGGGGACTGTTTTTT
CDR3: CASAEVYETGGLFF

D: TRBD1
V: TRBV7-9
J: TRBJ2-5
size: NA
DNA: TGTGCCAGCAGCTCGCCGACAGGGGGCGTGGAGACCCAGTACTTC
CDR3: CASSSPTGGVETQYF

D: TRBD1
V: TRBV5-1
J: TRBJ2-7
size: few
DNA: TGCGCCAGCAGCTCCCCGGGACAGCTATCCTACGAGCAGTACTTC
CDR3: CASSSPGQLSYEQYF

D: TRBD1
V: TRBV2
J: TRBJ1-5
size: many
DNA: TGTGCCAGCAGCGTCGGACAGGGGCAAGGCAATCAGCCCCAGCATTTT
CDR3: CASSVGQGQGNQPQHF

D: TRBD1
V: TRBV20-1
J: TRBJ2-7
size: few
DNA: TGCAGTGCTTCCGGGACAGGGATCTACGAGCAGTACTTC
CDR3: CSASGTGIYEQYF

D: TRBD1
V: TRBV7-9
J: TRBJ2-7
size: many
DNA: TGTGCCAGCAGCCGCGGACAGGACAGCTCCTACGAGCAGTACTTC
CDR3: CASSRGQDSSYEQYF

D: NA
V: TRBV7-2
J: TRBJ1-1
size: many
DNA: TGTGCCAGCAGCTTATGGGGGCACGAAGCTTTCTTT
CDR3: CASSLWGHEAFF

D: TRBD1
V: TRBV29-1
J: TRBJ1-5
size: many
DNA: TGCAGCCTGATAAGGACAGGGAATCAGCCCCAGCATTTT
CDR3: CSLIRTGNQPQHF

D: TRBD1
V: TRBV2
J: TRBJ1-5
size: many
DNA: TGTGCCAGCAGTGAAGCGGGACAGGGGAGCAATCAGCCCCAGCATTTT
CDR3: CASSEAGQGSNQPQHF

D: TRBD1
V: TRBV20-1
J: TRBJ2-7
size: many
DNA: TGCAGTGCTAGAGGGGACAGGGCCTACGAGCAGTACTTC
CDR3: CSARGDRAYEQYF